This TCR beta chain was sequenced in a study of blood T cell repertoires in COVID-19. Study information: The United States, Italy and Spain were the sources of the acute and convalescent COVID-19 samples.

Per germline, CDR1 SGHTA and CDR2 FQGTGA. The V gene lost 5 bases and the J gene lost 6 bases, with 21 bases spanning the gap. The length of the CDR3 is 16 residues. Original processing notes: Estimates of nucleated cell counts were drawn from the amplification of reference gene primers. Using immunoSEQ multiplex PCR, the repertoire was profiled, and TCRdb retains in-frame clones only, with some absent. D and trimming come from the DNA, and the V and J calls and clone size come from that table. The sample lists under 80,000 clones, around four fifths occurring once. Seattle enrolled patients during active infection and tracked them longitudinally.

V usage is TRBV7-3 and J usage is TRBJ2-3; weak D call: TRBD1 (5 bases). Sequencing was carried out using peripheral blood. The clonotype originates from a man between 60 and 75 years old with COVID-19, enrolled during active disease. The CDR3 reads CASSPGANVGADTQYF. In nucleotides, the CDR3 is TGTGCCAGCAGCCCCGGTGCCAACGTAGGGGCGGATACGCAGTATTTT.